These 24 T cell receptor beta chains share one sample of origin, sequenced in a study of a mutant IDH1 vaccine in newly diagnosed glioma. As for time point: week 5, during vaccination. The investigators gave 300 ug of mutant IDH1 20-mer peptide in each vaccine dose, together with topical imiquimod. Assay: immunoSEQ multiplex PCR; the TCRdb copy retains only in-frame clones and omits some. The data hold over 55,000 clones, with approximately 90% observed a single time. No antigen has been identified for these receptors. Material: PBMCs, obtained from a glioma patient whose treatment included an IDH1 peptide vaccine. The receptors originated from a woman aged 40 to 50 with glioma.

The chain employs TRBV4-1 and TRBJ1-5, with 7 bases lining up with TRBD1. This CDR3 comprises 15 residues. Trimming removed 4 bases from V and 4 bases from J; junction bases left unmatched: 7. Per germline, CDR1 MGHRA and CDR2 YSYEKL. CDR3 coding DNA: TGCGCCAGCAGCCTCCGGGACAGTCGGAATCAGCCCCAGCATTTT. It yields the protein CASSLRDSRNQPQHF.

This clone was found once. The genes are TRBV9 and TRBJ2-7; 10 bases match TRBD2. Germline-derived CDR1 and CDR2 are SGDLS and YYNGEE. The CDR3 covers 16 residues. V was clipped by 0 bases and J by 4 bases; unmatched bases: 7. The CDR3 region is CASSVAASGRLYEQYF. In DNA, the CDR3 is TGTGCCAGCAGCGTAGCGGCTAGCGGGAGATTGTACGAGCAGTACTTC.

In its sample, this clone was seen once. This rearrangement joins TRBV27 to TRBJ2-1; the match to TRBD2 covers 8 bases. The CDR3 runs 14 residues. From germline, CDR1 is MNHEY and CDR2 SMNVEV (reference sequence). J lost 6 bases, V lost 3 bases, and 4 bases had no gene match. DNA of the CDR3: TGTGCCAGCAGTTTCGGCGGGGGGCCCAATGAGCAGTTCTTC. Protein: CASSFGGGPNEQFF.

CDR3 sequence reads: CASSLRGVTSSYNEQFF. In nucleotides, the CDR3 is TGTGCCAGCTCATTACGGGGGGTGACCAGCTCCTACAATGAGCAGTTCTTC. The chain recombines TRBV18 with TRBJ2-1; 7 nucleotides align to TRBD2. This CDR3 has 17 residues. From germline, CDR1 is KGHSH and CDR2 LQKENI. The trim removed 5 bases at V and 0 bases at J, leaving 10 bases unmatched.

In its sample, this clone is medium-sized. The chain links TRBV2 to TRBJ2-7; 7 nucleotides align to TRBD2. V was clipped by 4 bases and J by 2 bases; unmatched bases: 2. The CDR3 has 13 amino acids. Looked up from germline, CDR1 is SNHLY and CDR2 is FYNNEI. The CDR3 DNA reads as TGTGCCAGCAGTGGGGGGGGTCCCTACGAGCAGTACTTC. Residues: CASSGGGPYEQYF.

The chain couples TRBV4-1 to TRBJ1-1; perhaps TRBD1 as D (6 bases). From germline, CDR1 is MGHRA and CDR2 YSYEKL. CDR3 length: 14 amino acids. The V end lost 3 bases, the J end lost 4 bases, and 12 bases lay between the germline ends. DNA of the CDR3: TGCGCCAGCAGCCAGGGGGCGGGGGGCACTGAAGCTTTCTTT. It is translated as CASSQGAGGTEAFF.

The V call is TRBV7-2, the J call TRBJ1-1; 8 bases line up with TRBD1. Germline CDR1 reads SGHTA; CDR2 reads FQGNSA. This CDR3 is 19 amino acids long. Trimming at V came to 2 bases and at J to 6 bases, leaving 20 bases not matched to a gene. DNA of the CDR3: TGTGCCAGCAGCTTAAGCCAAGGGACAGGCCTCCCGCCATGGGCTGAAGCTTTCTTT. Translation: CASSLSQGTGLPPWAEAFF.

CDR3 nucleotide sequence: TGTGCCAGCAGTGGACAATTCAGGGGTGGTAATGAAAAACTGTTTTTT. Its translation is CASSGQFRGGNEKLFF. The chain links TRBV6-1 to TRBJ1-4; D possibly corresponds to TRBD1 (6 bases). The CDR3 consists of 16 residues. CDR1 is MNHNS and CDR2 is SASEGT in the germline V gene. V dropped 4 bases and J dropped 4 bases, with 16 bases sitting between them.

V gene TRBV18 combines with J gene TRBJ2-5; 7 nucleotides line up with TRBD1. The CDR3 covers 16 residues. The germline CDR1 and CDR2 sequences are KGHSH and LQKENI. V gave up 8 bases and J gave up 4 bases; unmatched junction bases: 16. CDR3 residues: CASTRQGRQATETQYF. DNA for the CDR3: TGTGCCAGCACCCGACAGGGCAGACAGGCCACAGAGACCCAGTACTTC.

Here the CDR3 reads CATSRATSQGLEPQHF. DNA of the CDR3: TGTGCCACCAGCAGAGCCACAAGCCAGGGGCTGGAGCCCCAGCATTTT. The chain couples TRBV15 to TRBJ1-5; tentative D call: TRBD1 (6 bases). The CDR3 spans 16 residues. From germline, CDR1 is LNHNV and CDR2 YYDKDF (reference sequence). Trimming shortened V by 1 base and J by 8 bases, and 18 bases separated the two germline ends.

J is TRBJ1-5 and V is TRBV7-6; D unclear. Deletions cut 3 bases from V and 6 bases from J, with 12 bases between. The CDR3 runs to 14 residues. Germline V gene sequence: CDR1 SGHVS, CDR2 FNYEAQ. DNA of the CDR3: TGTGCCAGCAGCTTGGGCCTTGAGGGTCAGCCCCAGCATTTT. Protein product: CASSLGLEGQPQHF.

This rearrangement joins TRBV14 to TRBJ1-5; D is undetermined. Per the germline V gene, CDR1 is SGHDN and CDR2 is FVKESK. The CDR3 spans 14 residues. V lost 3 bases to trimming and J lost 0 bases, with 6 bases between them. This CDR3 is CASSHANSNQPQHF. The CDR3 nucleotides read TGTGCCAGCAGCCACGCTAATAGCAATCAGCCCCAGCATTTT.

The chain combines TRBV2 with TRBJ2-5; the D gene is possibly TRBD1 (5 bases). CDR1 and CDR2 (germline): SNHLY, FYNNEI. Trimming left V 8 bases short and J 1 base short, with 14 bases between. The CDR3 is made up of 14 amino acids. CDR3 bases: TGTGCCAGCGCCGACAGAAGCTTCCAAGAGACCCAGTACTTC. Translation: CASADRSFQETQYF.

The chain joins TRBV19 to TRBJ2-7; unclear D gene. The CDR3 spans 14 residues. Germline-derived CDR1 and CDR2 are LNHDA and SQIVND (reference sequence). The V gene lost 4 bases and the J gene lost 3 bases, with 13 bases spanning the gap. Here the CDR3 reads CASSTRVGYYEQYF. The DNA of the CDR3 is TGTGCCAGTAGTACCAGAGTCGGTTACTACGAGCAGTACTTC.

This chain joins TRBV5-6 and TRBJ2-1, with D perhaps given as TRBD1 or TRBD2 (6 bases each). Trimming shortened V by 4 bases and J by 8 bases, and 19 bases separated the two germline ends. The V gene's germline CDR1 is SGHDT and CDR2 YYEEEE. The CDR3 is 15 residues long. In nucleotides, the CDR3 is TGTGCCAGCAGCCCGGGGACAACGAGCGGGTATGAGCAGTTCTTC. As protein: CASSPGTTSGYEQFF.

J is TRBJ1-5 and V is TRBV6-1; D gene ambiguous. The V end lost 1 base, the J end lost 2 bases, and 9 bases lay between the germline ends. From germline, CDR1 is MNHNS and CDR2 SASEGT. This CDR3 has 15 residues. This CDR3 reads CASSEGLRGNQPQHF. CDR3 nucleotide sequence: TGTGCCAGCAGTGAAGGTTTGCGAGGCAATCAGCCCCAGCATTTT.

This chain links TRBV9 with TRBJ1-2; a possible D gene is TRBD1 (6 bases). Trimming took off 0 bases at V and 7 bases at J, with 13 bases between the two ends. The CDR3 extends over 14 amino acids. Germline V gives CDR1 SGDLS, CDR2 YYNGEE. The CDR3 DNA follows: TGTGCCAGCAGCGTAGACGGGGGCGGGTTTGGCTACACCTTC. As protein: CASSVDGGGFGYTF.

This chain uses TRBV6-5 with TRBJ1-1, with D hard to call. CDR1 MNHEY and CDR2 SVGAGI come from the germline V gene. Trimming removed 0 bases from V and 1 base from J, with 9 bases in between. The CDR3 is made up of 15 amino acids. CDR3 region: CASSYSRHKNTEAFF. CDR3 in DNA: TGTGCCAGCAGTTACTCTCGACACAAGAACACTGAAGCTTTCTTT.

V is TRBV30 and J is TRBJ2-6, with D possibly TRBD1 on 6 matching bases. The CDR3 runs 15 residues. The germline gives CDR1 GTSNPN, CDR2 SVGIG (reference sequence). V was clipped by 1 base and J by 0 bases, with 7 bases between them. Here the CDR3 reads CAWSADSSGANVLTF. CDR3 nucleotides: TGTGCCTGGAGTGCGGACAGCTCTGGGGCCAACGTCCTGACTTTC.

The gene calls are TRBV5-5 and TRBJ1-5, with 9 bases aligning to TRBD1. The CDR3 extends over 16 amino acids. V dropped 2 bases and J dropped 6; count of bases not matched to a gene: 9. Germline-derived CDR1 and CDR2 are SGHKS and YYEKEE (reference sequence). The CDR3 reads CASSFATGGQGQPQHF. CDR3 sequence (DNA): TGTGCCAGCAGCTTCGCCACAGGGGGCCAGGGTCAGCCCCAGCATTTT. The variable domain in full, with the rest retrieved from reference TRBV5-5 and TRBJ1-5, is DAGVTQSPTHLIKTRGQQVTLRCSPISGHKSVSWYQQVLGQGPQFIFQYYEKEERGRGNFPDRFSARQFPNYSSELNVNALLLGDSALYLCASSFATGGQGQPQHFGDGTRLSIL.

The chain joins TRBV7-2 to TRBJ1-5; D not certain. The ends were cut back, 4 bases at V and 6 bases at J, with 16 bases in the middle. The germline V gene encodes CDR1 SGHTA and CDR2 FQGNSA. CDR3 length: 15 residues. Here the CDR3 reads CASSSQGWAPQPQHF. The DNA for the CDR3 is TGTGCCAGCAGCTCGCAAGGGTGGGCCCCTCAGCCCCAGCATTTT.

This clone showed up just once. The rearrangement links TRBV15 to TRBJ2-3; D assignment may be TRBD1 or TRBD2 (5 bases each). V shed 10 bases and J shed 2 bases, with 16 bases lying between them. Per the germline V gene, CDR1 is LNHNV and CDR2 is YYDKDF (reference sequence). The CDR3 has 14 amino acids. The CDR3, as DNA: TGTGCCAAAAATTTCGGGACCCCCACAGATACGCAGTATTTT. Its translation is CAKNFGTPTDTQYF.

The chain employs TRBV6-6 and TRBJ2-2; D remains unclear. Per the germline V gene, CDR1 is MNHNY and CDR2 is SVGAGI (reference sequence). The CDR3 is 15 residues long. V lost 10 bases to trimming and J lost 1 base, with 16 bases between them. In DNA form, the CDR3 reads TGTGCCACCGTAACGGCCCCAGAGAACACCGGGGAGCTGTTTTTT. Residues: CATVTAPENTGELFF.

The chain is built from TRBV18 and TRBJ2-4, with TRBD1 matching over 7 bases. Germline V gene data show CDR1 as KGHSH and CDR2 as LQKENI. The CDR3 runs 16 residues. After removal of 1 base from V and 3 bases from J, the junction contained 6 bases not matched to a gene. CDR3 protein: CASSPQGQSHKNIQYF. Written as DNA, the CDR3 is TGTGCCAGCTCACCACAGGGACAGTCACACAAAAACATTCAGTACTTC.